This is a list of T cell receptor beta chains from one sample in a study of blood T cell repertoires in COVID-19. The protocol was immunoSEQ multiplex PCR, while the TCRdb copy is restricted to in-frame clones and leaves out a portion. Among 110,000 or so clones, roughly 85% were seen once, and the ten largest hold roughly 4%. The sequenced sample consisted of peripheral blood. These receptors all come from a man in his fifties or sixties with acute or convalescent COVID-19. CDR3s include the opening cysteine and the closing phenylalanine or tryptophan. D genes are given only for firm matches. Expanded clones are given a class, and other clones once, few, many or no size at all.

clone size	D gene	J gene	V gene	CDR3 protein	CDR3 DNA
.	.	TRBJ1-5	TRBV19	CASGPTGRGLNQPQHF	TGTGCCAGTGGCCCGACAGGACGGGGTTTAAATCAGCCCCAGCATTTT
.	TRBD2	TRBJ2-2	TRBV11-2	CASSRLAGGIQYGGELFF	TGTGCCAGCAGCCGACTAGCGGGAGGTATCCAGTATGGCGGGGAGCTGTTTTTT
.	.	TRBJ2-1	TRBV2	CASSSSGGSHWYNEQFF	TGTGCCAGCAGCTCTAGTGGGGGCTCCCACTGGTACAATGAGCAGTTCTTC
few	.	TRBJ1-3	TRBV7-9	CASSSRPGAGNTIYF	TGTGCCAGCAGCTCAAGACCAGGTGCTGGAAACACCATATATTTT
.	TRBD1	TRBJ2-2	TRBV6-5	CASRRQGAGELFF	TGTGCCAGCAGGAGACAGGGGGCCGGGGAGCTGTTTTTT
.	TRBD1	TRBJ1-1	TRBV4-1	CASSPGQGANTEAFF	TGCGCCAGCAGCCCTGGACAGGGCGCGAACACTGAAGCTTTCTTT
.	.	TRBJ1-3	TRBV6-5	CASTLIQGNTIYF	TGTGCCAGCACTCTTATACAAGGAAACACCATATATTTT
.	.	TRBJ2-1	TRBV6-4	CASRISAGNNEQFF	TGTGCCAGCAGGATAAGTGCGGGAAACAATGAGCAGTTCTTC
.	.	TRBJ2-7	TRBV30	CAWREGQGLYEQYF	TGTGCCTGGCGGGAGGGACAGGGTTTATACGAGCAGTACTTC
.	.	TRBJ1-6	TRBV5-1	CASTRQGGNSPLHF	TGCGCCAGCACGCGCCAAGGGGGAAATTCACCCCTCCACTTT
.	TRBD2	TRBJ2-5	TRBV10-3	CAISETSGGPQETQYF	TGTGCCATCAGTGAGACTAGCGGGGGACCTCAAGAGACCCAGTACTTC
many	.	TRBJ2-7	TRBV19	CASSVGRGSYEQYF	TGTGCCAGTAGTGTCGGGAGAGGGTCCTACGAGCAGTACTTC
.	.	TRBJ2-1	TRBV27	CAIRTGISYNEQFF	TGTGCCATTCGCACAGGGATCTCCTACAATGAGCAGTTCTTC
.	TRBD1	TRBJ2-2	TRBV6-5	CASSRGHRELFF	TGTGCCAGCTCAAGGGGGCACCGGGAGCTGTTTTTT
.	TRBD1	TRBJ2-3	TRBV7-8	CASSLESQGANTDTQYF	TGTGCCAGCAGCTTAGAATCTCAGGGGGCTAACACAGATACGCAGTATTTT
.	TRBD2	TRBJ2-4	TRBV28	CASSPPGLAGFNKNIQYF	TGTGCCAGCAGTCCACCGGGACTAGCGGGATTTAACAAAAACATTCAGTACTTC
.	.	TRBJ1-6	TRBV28	CASSSHPQSSNSPLHF	TGTGCCAGCAGTTCCCATCCACAGTCGTCCAATTCACCCCTCCACTTT
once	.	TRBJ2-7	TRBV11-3	CASSLAFGGHSYEQYF	TGTGCCAGCAGCTTAGCTTTTGGGGGACACTCCTACGAGCAGTACTTC
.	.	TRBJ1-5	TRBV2	CASSERVRNQPQHF	TGTGCCAGCAGTGAGAGAGTCAGGAATCAGCCCCAGCATTTT
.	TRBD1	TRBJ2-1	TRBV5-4	CASSLGGQGYNEQFF	TGTGCCAGCAGCTTGGGAGGACAGGGGTACAATGAGCAGTTCTTC
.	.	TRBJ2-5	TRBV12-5	CASGLVQGPAREEKAQYF	TGTGCTAGTGGTTTGGTCCAGGGACCGGCTAGGGAGGAGAAGGCCCAGTACTTC
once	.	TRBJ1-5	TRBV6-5	CASTDDRRNQPQHF	TGTGCCAGCACCGACGACAGGAGAAATCAGCCCCAGCATTTT
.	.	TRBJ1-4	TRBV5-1	CASSLGNVNLREKLFF	TGCGCCAGCAGCTTAGGCAACGTCAACCTGAGGGAAAAACTGTTTTTT
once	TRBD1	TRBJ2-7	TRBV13	CASSPGGLTYEQYF	TGTGCCAGCAGTCCAGGGGGCCTAACCTACGAGCAGTACTTC
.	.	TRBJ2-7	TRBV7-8	CASSAGMVGEQYF	TGTGCCAGCAGCGCCGGGATGGTTGGCGAGCAGTACTTC
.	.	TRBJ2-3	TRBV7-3	CASSARGGGRGTDTQYF	TGTGCCAGCAGCGCCCGGGGAGGCGGAAGAGGCACAGATACGCAGTATTTT
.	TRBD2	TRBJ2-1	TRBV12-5	CASGFNTPGLAARSFEQFF	TGTGCTAGTGGTTTTAATACTCCGGGACTAGCAGCCCGCTCCTTTGAGCAGTTCTTC